The 8 T cell receptor beta chains listed next were all sequenced from one sample in a study of Ad26.COV2.S vaccination and SARS-CoV-2 variants. Treatment specified: some 20 received Ad26.COV2.S at low or high dose, single or two shots; roughly five received placebo; per-sample allocation not given. Specimen acquisition occurred on day 63 following the initial vaccine or placebo injection. This table comes from immunoSEQ multiplex PCR, and its TCRdb copy is limited to in-frame clones, with some not included. This table holds 350,000 to 400,000 clones, 88% found once. Sequenced material: peripheral blood, taken in a trial of Ad26.COV2.S vaccine versus placebo. The receptor set was obtained from a person between 18 and 59 years old who received the Ad26.COV2.S COVID-19 vaccine or a placebo.

V is TRBV9 and J is TRBJ1-4; D might be TRBD1 (5 bases). Trimming removed 4 bases at V and 5 bases at J, with 15 bases between. Germline V lookup: CDR1 SGDLS, CDR2 YYNGEE. This CDR3 contains 15 residues. This chain's CDR3 is CASSPFGGLNEKLFF. CDR3 in DNA: TGTGCCAGCAGCCCCTTCGGGGGATTAAATGAAAAACTGTTTTTT. The full variable domain, rest sourced from reference TRBV9 and TRBJ1-4, is DSGVTQTPKHLITATGQRVTLRCSPRSGDLSVYWYQQSLDQGLQFLIQYYNGEERAKGNILERFSAQQFPDLHSELNLSSLELGDSALYFCASSPFGGLNEKLFFGSGTQLSVL.

This clone was seen just once. CDR3 DNA: TGTGCCAGCAGTGATTCGTCAGGCGGTTCTGGAAACACCATATATTTT. It specifies CASSDSSGGSGNTIYF. The chain couples TRBV2 to TRBJ1-3, with D unclear. The CDR3 is made up of 16 amino acids. Per the germline V gene, CDR1 is SNHLY and CDR2 is FYNNEI. V was shortened by 3 bases and J by 1 base, with 13 bases between the two germline ends.

With regard to this clone: This sample includes further DNA sequences coding for the same CDR3. This chain uses TRBV27 with TRBJ1-2, with a tentative D call TRBD1 (5 bases). There are 13 residues in the CDR3. V gave up 2 bases and J gave up 4 bases, with 8 bases separating them. CDR1 and CDR2 (germline): MNHEY, SMNVEV (reference sequence). CDR3 protein: CASSLVGTYGYTF. As DNA, the CDR3 is TGTGCCAGCAGTTTAGTTGGGACCTATGGCTACACCTTC.

The chain combines TRBV6-2 or TRBV6-3 with TRBJ2-5, with 11 bases matching TRBD2. The CDR3 contains 15 residues. Germline CDR1 reads MNHEY; CDR2 reads SVGEGT. V was pared by 6 bases and J by 3 bases, with 6 bases of the junction left unmatched. CDR3 loop: CASSRPGLAEETQYF. Here the CDR3 DNA reads TGTGCCAGCAGCCGCCCGGGACTAGCGGAAGAGACCCAGTACTTC.

The genes are TRBV19 and TRBJ2-3, with 10 bases lining up with TRBD1. Trimming took 5 bases from V and 5 from J; bases not matched to a gene: 7. This CDR3 comprises 15 residues. Germline V gene sequence: CDR1 LNHDA, CDR2 SQIVND (reference sequence). The CDR3: CASSRGTGEGDTQYF. Written as DNA, the CDR3 is TGTGCCAGTAGTCGCGGGACAGGGGAGGGAGATACGCAGTATTTT.

The V call is TRBV2, the J call TRBJ1-1; D is unclear. V gave up 3 bases and J gave up 1 base, with 3 bases separating them. Germline V gene sequence: CDR1 SNHLY, CDR2 FYNNEI. The CDR3 extends over 12 amino acids. This CDR3 reads CASSDSNTEAFF. CDR3 sequence (DNA): TGTGCCAGCAGTGATTCGAACACTGAAGCTTTCTTT.

Only one count was recorded for this clone. The gene calls are TRBV11-2 and TRBJ2-5; D tentatively reads TRBD1 or TRBD2 (6 bases each). The germline V gene has CDR1 SGHAT and CDR2 FQNNGV. V dropped 5 bases and J dropped 5 bases, with 12 bases sitting between them. The CDR3 is 13 amino acids. The CDR3 is CASSIGGRETQYF. In DNA form, the CDR3 reads TGTGCCAGCAGCATCGGGGGCCGGGAGACCCAGTACTTC.

This clone was observed a single time. The J gene is TRBJ2-1, the V gene TRBV10-3; D may be TRBD2 (5 bases). V dropped 3 bases and J dropped 0 bases, with 9 bases sitting between them. The CDR3 consists of 15 residues. Germline values: CDR1 ENHRY, CDR2 SYGVKD. The chain's CDR3 is CAISDTGISYNEQFF. For the CDR3, the DNA is TGTGCCATCAGTGACACCGGGATCTCCTACAATGAGCAGTTCTTC.